The 16 T cell receptor beta chains presented below share a single source sample, sequenced in a study of blood T cells in healthy people across ages. The use of a sample-barcoded 5' primer and a J-beta primer mix characterized a second PCR of roughly 6 to 11 cycles. Each CDR3 protein is one row after TCRdb ran MiXCR on the 5' RACE reads. This table holds about 1.4 million distinct CDR3 sequences, approximately 59% found once. Sequencing input: blood. These receptors were collected from a young man in good health.

V gene TRBV5-6 combines with J gene TRBJ2-5; D possibly matches TRBD1 or TRBD2 (5 bases each). Germline V gives CDR1 SGHDT, CDR2 YYEEEE. Trimming took off 1 base at V and 1 base at J, with 11 bases between the two ends. This CDR3 contains 15 residues. In DNA, the CDR3 is TGTGCCAGCAGCTTGTCCCCCGGGACCCAAGAGACCCAGTACTTC. Its protein product is CASSLSPGTQETQYF.

The chain employs TRBV14 and TRBJ1-6; D is unresolved. Trimming stripped 5 bases from V and 10 bases from J, with 12 bases between. This CDR3 has 13 amino acids. Germline loops: CDR1 SGHDN, CDR2 FVKESK. CDR3 nucleotide sequence: TGTGCCAGCAGCGACGCGCTGGGGTCACCCCTCCACTTT. Translated, it gives CASSDALGSPLHF.

CDR3 sequence reads: CASNVPGLQDTEAFF. For the CDR3, the DNA is TGTGCCAGCAACGTTCCAGGGTTACAGGACACTGAAGCTTTCTTT. This chain connects TRBV6-6 to TRBJ1-1, with D tentatively TRBD1 (5 bases). Germline CDR1 and CDR2: MNHNY and SVGAGI (reference sequence). V was trimmed by 7 bases and J by 3 bases, leaving 18 bases between them. The CDR3 has 15 residues.

This chain joins TRBV4-3 and TRBJ1-2; D remains unclear. The CDR3 contains 16 residues. V dropped 0 bases and J dropped 1 base, with 12 bases sitting between them. The germline CDR1 and CDR2 sequences are LGHNA and YSLEER. This chain's CDR3 is CASSQEPQTHNYGYTF. The CDR3 DNA is TGCGCCAGCAGCCAAGAACCTCAAACCCATAACTATGGCTACACCTTC.

The sample holds one count of this clonotype. The V and J genes are TRBV6-5 and TRBJ2-3, with D unresolved. From germline, CDR1 is MNHEY and CDR2 SVGAGI. The V gene lost 6 bases and the J gene lost 4 bases, with 14 bases spanning the gap. This CDR3 is built from 14 residues. CDR3 coding DNA: TGTGCCAGCAGAACCCCATTGGTAGCAGATACGCAGTATTTT. It yields the protein CASRTPLVADTQYF.

The DNA for the CDR3 is TGTGCCAGCAGCATCCGGGCGGACGTCGACTATGGCTACACCTTC. Translation gives CASSIRADVDYGYTF. V is TRBV9 and J is TRBJ1-2; D unresolved. The CDR3 consists of 15 residues. With 4 bases removed from V and 3 bases from J, the gap between germline ends came to 16 bases. The germline CDR1 and CDR2 sequences are SGDLS and YYNGEE.

The chain uses TRBV7-2 and TRBJ1-2; TRBD1 is a possible D gene (6 bases). V was pared by 6 bases and J by 8 bases, with 13 bases between. Germline lookup yields CDR1 SGHTA and CDR2 FQGNSA. CDR3 length: 12 residues. The CDR3 region has the DNA TGTGCCAGCAGTAGGGACATTAGGGGCTACACCTTC. Amino acid sequence: CASSRDIRGYTF.

The sample holds one count of this clonotype. The V gene is TRBV12-3 or TRBV12-4, the J gene TRBJ1-4, with D hard to call. CDR3 length: 17 amino acids. Trimming pared 7 bases from V and 0 bases from J, leaving 18 bases between. The CDR3, as DNA: TGTGCCAGCAAGGAATTGTTCGGGGAGACAACTAATGAAAAACTGTTTTTT. It yields the protein CASKELFGETTNEKLFF.

This clonotype was found once. CDR3 sequence: CASSPYRGQAFF. CDR3 sequence (DNA): TGTGCCAGCAGCCCCTACAGGGGGCAAGCTTTCTTT. The gene calls are TRBV5-6 and TRBJ1-1; 9 bases fit TRBD1. V was pared by 4 bases and J by 9 bases, with 4 bases of the junction left unmatched. This CDR3 spans 12 amino acids. Germline CDR1 reads SGHDT; CDR2 reads YYEEEE. Full variable domain (rest looked up from reference TRBV5-6 and TRBJ1-1): DAGVTQSPTHLIKTRGQQVTLRCSPKSGHDTVSWYQQALGQGPQFIFQYYEEEERQRGNFPDRFSGHQFPNYSSELNVNALLLGDSALYLCASSPYRGQAFFGQGTRLTVV.

The sample holds one count of this clonotype. One junction end disagrees with the germline gene, perhaps due to a read error. The V gene is TRBV7-9, the J gene TRBJ2-1; D may match TRBD1 or TRBD2 (5 bases each). CDR1 is SEHNR and CDR2 is FQNEAQ in the germline V gene (reference sequence). The CDR3 is 15 amino acids. CDR3 sequence reads: CASSSEGPWQDEQFF. CDR3 sequence (DNA): TGCGCCAGCAGCTCTGAGGGGCCCTGGCAAGATGAGCAGTTCTTC.

This clonotype was counted a single time. The chain has TRBV4-1 and TRBJ2-1; perhaps TRBD2 as D (5 bases). Trimming pared 1 base from V and 0 bases from J, leaving 10 bases between. Germline CDR1 is MGHRA and CDR2 is YSYEKL. This CDR3 has 16 residues. The CDR3 spells CASSQALAYSYNEQFF. In DNA form, the CDR3 reads TGCGCCAGCAGCCAAGCCCTAGCCTACTCCTACAATGAGCAGTTCTTC.

This chain links TRBV4-2 with TRBJ1-2, with D unclear. The CDR3 spans 15 residues. Germline-derived CDR1 and CDR2 are LGHNA and YNFKEQ. Deletions cut 3 bases from V and 0 bases from J, with 11 bases between. The CDR3 spells CASSHFKLTNYGYTF. In nucleotides, the CDR3 is TGTGCCAGCAGCCACTTCAAACTGACTAACTATGGCTACACCTTC.

This clonotype was picked up one time. The chain uses TRBV6-5 and TRBJ1-5, with unresolved D. This CDR3 is built from 13 residues. V lost 6 bases to trimming and J lost 1 base, with 7 bases between them. Germline CDR1 reads MNHEY; CDR2 reads SVGAGI. CDR3 coding DNA: TGTGCCAGCAGATTCAGAAGCAATCAGCCCCAGCATTTT. Protein sequence: CASRFRSNQPQHF.

This chain links TRBV6-5 with TRBJ2-1, with 9 bases identical to TRBD2. J lost 7 bases, V lost 6 bases, and 7 bases had no gene match. Per germline, CDR1 MNHEY and CDR2 SVGAGI. This CDR3 is 14 amino acids long. In DNA, the CDR3 is TGTGCCAGCAGAGCTAGCGGGGCGGGGAATGAGCAGTTCTTC. Protein sequence: CASRASGAGNEQFF.

In its sample, this clonotype was seen a few times. This rearrangement joins TRBV7-2 to TRBJ2-3, with TRBD2 matching 8 bases. The trim removed 1 base at V and 6 bases at J, leaving 9 bases unmatched. CDR3 length equals 16 residues. Looked up from germline, CDR1 is SGHTA and CDR2 is FQGNSA. The chain's CDR3 is CASSLVGGLARDTQYF. The CDR3 nucleotides read TGTGCCAGCAGCTTAGTCGGTGGACTAGCCCGGGATACGCAGTATTTT.

This clonotype was counted between two and nine times. V is TRBV7-2 and J is TRBJ2-7; D is undetermined. The CDR3 runs to 12 residues. Germline V gives CDR1 SGHTA, CDR2 FQGNSA. The ends were cut back, 1 base at V and 6 bases at J, with 7 bases in the middle. Written as DNA, the CDR3 is TGTGCCAGCAGCTTAGGTGAAACCGAGCAGTACTTC. This codes for CASSLGETEQYF.